Shown below are 23 T cell receptor beta chains from a single sample sequenced in a study of early stage breast cancer tumors. The repertoire was sequenced with immunoSEQ multiplex PCR; TCRdb's copy has only in-frame clones and lacks some. Of around 28,000 clones listed, around 70% were seen once; the top ten hold around 34%. The material sequenced was blood. All receptors derive from a person aged 50-59 years with breast cancer.

The rearrangement uses TRBV10-3 and TRBJ2-7, with D possibly being TRBD1 (5 bases). CDR3 length: 14 amino acids. The ends were cut back, 0 bases at V and 2 bases at J, with 8 bases in the middle. Germline V gene lookup returns CDR1 ENHRY and CDR2 SYGVKD. The CDR3 loop is CAISESGRPYEQYF. CDR3 in DNA: TGTGCCATCAGTGAGTCGGGGCGGCCCTACGAGCAGTACTTC.

The chain uses TRBV6-5 and TRBJ2-7, with 10 nucleotides matching TRBD2. The V gene's germline CDR1 is MNHEY and CDR2 SVGAGI. Unmatched junction bases numbered 3, after V lost 7 bases and J lost 0 bases. CDR3 size: 14 residues. CDR3 bases: TGTGCCAGCAACAGCGGGGGGGTCTCCTACGAGCAGTACTTC. Protein: CASNSGGVSYEQYF.

This chain joins TRBV9 and TRBJ2-3; 9 bases agree with TRBD2. CDR3 size: 17 residues. The trim removed 6 bases at V and 6 bases at J, leaving 17 bases unmatched. Germline values: CDR1 SGDLS, CDR2 YYNGEE. CDR3 sequence: CASNQVGGGRASDTQYF. The CDR3, as DNA: TGTGCCAGCAACCAAGTAGGAGGCGGGAGGGCAAGCGATACGCAGTATTTT.

The rearrangement joins TRBV13 to TRBJ2-5; 7 bases fit TRBD2. This CDR3 has 13 amino acids. The V gene's germline CDR1 is PRHDT and CDR2 FYEKMQ (reference sequence). The trim removed 3 bases at V and 5 bases at J, leaving 3 bases unmatched. CDR3 DNA sequence: TGTGCCAGCAGCTTGCGGGAGTCGGAGACCCAGTACTTC. The encoded protein is CASSLRESETQYF.

This chain links TRBV10-1 with TRBJ2-2, with D possibly being TRBD2 (5 bases). The length of the CDR3 is 15 residues. V was pared by 3 bases and J by 5 bases, with 13 bases between. CDR1 is WNHNN and CDR2 is SYGVQD in the germline V gene (reference sequence). The CDR3, as DNA: TGCGCCAGCAGTGAAAGGAGGCCCGGTACCGGGGAGCTGTTTTTT. Its protein product is CASSERRPGTGELFF.

The chain recombines TRBV6-1 with TRBJ1-5; D not resolved. Trimming stripped 9 bases from V and 1 base from J, with 10 bases between. In germline, CDR1 is MNHNS, CDR2 SASEGT. This CDR3 is built from 13 residues. DNA of the CDR3: TGTGCCAGTACCCCCTGGAGCAATCAGCCCCAGCATTTT. It translates to CASTPWSNQPQHF.

There are many counts of this clone. CDR3 sequence reads: CASSVGQSHYGYTF. The CDR3 DNA follows: TGTGCCAGCAGCGTAGGCCAGTCCCACTATGGCTACACCTTC. The chain is built from TRBV9 and TRBJ1-2; D call uncertain. In germline, CDR1 is SGDLS, CDR2 YYNGEE. V lost 0 bases, J lost 3 bases, and 9 bases lay in between. This CDR3 is built from 14 residues.

The chain joins TRBV19 to TRBJ1-1; no reliable D call. The CDR3 has 13 residues. Trimming shortened V by 2 bases and J by 5 bases, and 9 bases separated the two germline ends. In germline, CDR1 is LNHDA, CDR2 SQIVND (reference sequence). CDR3 residues: CASSISGSTEAFF. The CDR3 DNA reads as TGTGCCAGTAGTATATCGGGGAGTACTGAAGCTTTCTTT. The whole variable domain, remainder taken from reference TRBV19 and TRBJ1-1, is DGGITQSPKYLFRKEGQNVTLSCEQNLNHDAMYWYRQDPGQGLRLIYYSQIVNDFQKGDIAEGYSVSREKKESFPLTVTSAQKNPTAFYLCASSISGSTEAFFGQGTRLTVV.

The CDR3 nucleotides read TGTGCCAGCGGAGCGGACCCAGAGACCCAGTACTTC. Encoded protein: CASGADPETQYF. This chain uses TRBV2 with TRBJ2-5; D is perhaps TRBD2 (5 bases). Germline loops: CDR1 SNHLY, CDR2 FYNNEI. V was cut by 8 bases and J by 4 bases, with 11 bases left in between. The CDR3 runs to 12 residues.

The chain is built from TRBV7-2 and TRBJ1-2; no clear D. The CDR3 extends over 13 amino acids. Trimming left V 5 bases short and J 5 bases short, with 12 bases between. CDR1 is SGHTA and CDR2 is FQGNSA in the germline V gene. CDR3 amino acids: CASSRSESYGYTF. The CDR3 coding sequence is TGTGCCAGCAGCCGAAGCGAGTCATATGGCTACACCTTC. Full variable domain (outside the CDR3, taken from reference TRBV7-2 and TRBJ1-2): GAGVSQSPSNKVTEKGKDVELRCDPISGHTALYWYRQSLGQGLEFLIYFQGNSAPDKSGLPSDRFSAERTGGSVSTLTIQRTQQEDSAVYLCASSRSESYGYTFGSGTRLTVV.

This chain links TRBV13 with TRBJ2-1, with unresolved D. Germline V CDR1 and CDR2: PRHDT, FYEKMQ (reference sequence). Trimming pared 0 bases from V and 1 base from J, leaving 4 bases between. This CDR3 has 14 residues. The CDR3 region has the DNA TGTGCCAGCAGCTTAGGTGGATCCTACAATGAGCAGTTCTTC. Its translation: CASSLGGSYNEQFF.

The chain is built from TRBV7-2 and TRBJ2-5; TRBD2 aligns across 8 bases. CDR1 is SGHTA and CDR2 is FQGNSA in the germline V gene. CDR3 length: 15 amino acids. V shed 4 bases and J 5 bases; nucleotides not matched to a gene: 9. The DNA of the CDR3 is TGTGCCAGCAGCTCGGGACTAGTTGTATGGGAGACCCAGTACTTC. It codes for CASSSGLVVWETQYF.

The V and J genes are TRBV4-3 and TRBJ2-7; D perhaps matches TRBD2 (6 bases). V was cut by 0 bases and J by 3 bases, with 9 bases left in between. CDR1 is LGHNA, CDR2 YSLEER, per germline. The CDR3 is 14 residues long. CDR3 in DNA: TGCGCCAGCAGCCAAGATTGGGGAGGCTACGAGCAGTACTTC. The encoded protein is CASSQDWGGYEQYF.

Regarding this clone: The sample contains more than one DNA sequence encoding this CDR3. This chain links TRBV4-3 with TRBJ1-4, with TRBD1 matching 10 bases. V was pared by 4 bases and J by 8 bases, with 1 base of the junction left unmatched. CDR3 size: 13 residues. The germline gives CDR1 LGHNA, CDR2 YSLEER. CDR3 amino acids: CASSLDRGEKLFF. The CDR3 DNA follows: TGCGCCAGCAGCCTGGACAGGGGGGAAAAACTGTTTTTT.

J is TRBJ2-2 and V is TRBV5-4; D possibly corresponds to TRBD1 (7 bases). Germline CDR1 is SGHNT and CDR2 is YYREEE (reference sequence). CDR3 size: 16 residues. Trimming shortened V by 5 bases and J by 0 bases, and 14 bases separated the two germline ends. DNA of the CDR3: TGTGCCAGCAGTTCAGGGGGGCACGCGAACACCGGGGAGCTGTTTTTT. It yields the protein CASSSGGHANTGELFF.

The V gene is TRBV28, the J gene TRBJ2-2; 8 positions agree with TRBD1. With 2 bases clipped from V and 5 bases from J, the junction kept 4 bases outside the gene matches. There are 15 residues in the CDR3. CDR1 and CDR2 from the germline V gene are MDHEN and SYDVKM. The CDR3 loop is CASSLNRGATGELFF. In DNA form, the CDR3 reads TGTGCCAGCAGTTTAAACAGGGGGGCGACCGGGGAGCTGTTTTTT.

This chain connects TRBV19 to TRBJ1-5; 9 nucleotides match TRBD1. The CDR3 extends over 14 amino acids. V shed 6 bases and J 4 bases; nucleotides not matched to a gene: 4. Germline V CDR1 and CDR2: LNHDA, SQIVND (reference sequence). CDR3: CASSQTGGNQPQHF. The CDR3 nucleotides are TGTGCCAGTAGCCAGACAGGGGGTAATCAGCCCCAGCATTTT.

The V and J genes are TRBV4-2 and TRBJ1-3, with D tentatively TRBD1 (5 bases). Germline-derived CDR1 and CDR2 are LGHNA and YNFKEQ. This CDR3 spans 14 amino acids. Deletions cut 5 bases from V and 2 bases from J, with 10 bases between. The CDR3 DNA follows: TGTGCCAGCAGCTCCGGGACTCCTGGAAACACCATATATTTT. Translating it yields CASSSGTPGNTIYF.

This rearrangement joins TRBV27 to TRBJ1-1; D gene unclear. The germline V gene encodes CDR1 MNHEY and CDR2 SMNVEV (reference sequence). V was cut by 3 bases and J by 1 base, with 9 bases left in between. The CDR3 length is 14 residues. CDR3 sequence reads: CASSFFRGNTEAFF. The DNA for the CDR3 is TGTGCCAGCAGTTTTTTCCGGGGGAACACTGAAGCTTTCTTT.

This clone was seen only a few times. The gene calls are TRBV7-9 and TRBJ1-4; no firm D call. The V gene lost 6 bases and the J gene lost 4 bases, with 0 bases spanning the gap. The CDR3 is 10 residues long. Germline CDR1 SEHNR, CDR2 FQNEAQ (reference sequence). CDR3 protein: CASSNEKLFF. The CDR3 region has the DNA TGTGCCAGCAGTAATGAAAAACTGTTTTTT. The full variable domain, with the rest looked up from reference TRBV7-9 and TRBJ1-4, is DTGVSQNPRHKITKRGQNVTFRCDPISEHNRLYWYRQTLGQGPEFLTYFQNEAQLEKSRLLSDRFSAERPKGSFSTLEIQRTEQGDSAMYLCASSNEKLFFGSGTQLSVL.

Here the CDR3 DNA reads TGTGCCAGCACTACTTCTGGGGATAACACTGAAGCTTTCTTT. Encoded protein: CASTTSGDNTEAFF. The chain uses TRBV9 and TRBJ1-1; D gene uncertain. V lost 6 bases and J lost 2, with 14 bases in between. The CDR3 runs to 14 residues. CDR1 and CDR2 from the germline V gene are SGDLS and YYNGEE.

The chain combines TRBV5-1 with TRBJ1-1; 10 bases agree with TRBD1. The CDR3 length is 14 residues. Germline CDR1 is SGHRS and CDR2 is YFSETQ. The V gene end was trimmed by 4 bases and the J gene end by 3 bases; junction bases not matched to a gene: 3. The CDR3 DNA follows: TGCGCCAGCAGCATTGGGACAGGGGACACTGAAGCTTTCTTT. Translation gives CASSIGTGDTEAFF.

This chain joins TRBV5-6 and TRBJ2-7; D is unresolved. The CDR3 sequence is 11 residues long. Trimming removed 0 bases at V and 6 bases at J, with 4 bases between. Germline CDR1 and CDR2: SGHDT and YYEEEE. CDR3 in DNA: TGTGCCAGCAGCTTGGCCTCCGAGCAGTACTTC. This translates into CASSLASEQYF.